This entry features one T cell receptor (beta chain) sequence. The antigen remains unidentified. TCRdb recomputed calls from the RT-PCR reads with MiXCR, one row per CDR3 protein. Of approximately 4,000 distinct CDR3 sequences in the sample, almost 85% were seen once. Germline CDR1 KGHSH, CDR2 LQKENI. The CDR3 totals 18 residues. Between the trimmed V and J ends, which lost 4 bases and 6 bases, there was a span of 25 bases. The sample originates from a study of yellow fever vaccine responses in identical twins. General study results and limits: After vaccination, twins' T cell response reportedly seemed partly convergent, partly personalized.

This TCR came from a woman younger than 35 who received the yellow fever vaccine. Specimen: T cells from blood (PBMCs), unsorted or a sorted subset (not recorded which), collected before or after yellow fever vaccination (not recorded which). The J gene is TRBJ2-1, the V gene TRBV18, with unresolved D. CDR3 protein: CASSRASLAASLGNEQFF. In DNA, the CDR3 is TGTGCCAGCTCACGAGCCTCGTTGGCGGCCTCGCTTGGCAATGAGCAGTTCTTC.